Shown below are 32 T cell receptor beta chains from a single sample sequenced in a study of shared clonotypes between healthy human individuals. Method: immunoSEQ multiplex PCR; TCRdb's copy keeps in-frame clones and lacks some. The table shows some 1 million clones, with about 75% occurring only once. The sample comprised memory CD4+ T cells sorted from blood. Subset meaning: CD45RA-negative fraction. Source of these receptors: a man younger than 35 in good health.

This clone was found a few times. The CDR3 here is CVTGGGMNTEAFF. The CDR3 DNA reads as TGTGTCACAGGGGGAGGAATGAACACTGAAGCTTTCTTT. The chain couples TRBV30 to TRBJ1-1, with 8 bases identical to TRBD1. In germline, CDR1 is GTSNPN, CDR2 SVGIG (reference sequence). The CDR3 has 13 residues.

CDR3 protein: CASSLGGGNTIYF. The CDR3 region has the DNA TGTGCCAGCAGCTTAGGAGGCGGAAACACCATATATTTT. The chain combines TRBV7-8 with TRBJ1-3; D remains ambiguous. Germline V gives CDR1 SGHVS, CDR2 FQNEAQ. V shed 1 base and J shed 4 bases, with 5 bases lying between them. The length of the CDR3 is 13 residues.

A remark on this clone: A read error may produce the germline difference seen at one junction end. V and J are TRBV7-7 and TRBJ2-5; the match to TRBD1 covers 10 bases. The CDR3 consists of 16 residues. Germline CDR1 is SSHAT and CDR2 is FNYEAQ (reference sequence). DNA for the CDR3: TGTGCTAGCAGCTTAGGGACAGGGGTATCGGGGGAGACCCAGTACTTC. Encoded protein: CASSLGTGVSGETQYF.

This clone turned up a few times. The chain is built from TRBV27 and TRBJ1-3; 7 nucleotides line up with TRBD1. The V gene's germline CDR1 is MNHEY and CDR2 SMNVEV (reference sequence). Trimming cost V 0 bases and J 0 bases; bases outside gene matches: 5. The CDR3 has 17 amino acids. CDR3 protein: CASSLSGTASSGNTIYF. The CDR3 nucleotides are TGTGCCAGCAGTTTATCGGGGACAGCGAGCTCTGGAAACACCATATATTTT.

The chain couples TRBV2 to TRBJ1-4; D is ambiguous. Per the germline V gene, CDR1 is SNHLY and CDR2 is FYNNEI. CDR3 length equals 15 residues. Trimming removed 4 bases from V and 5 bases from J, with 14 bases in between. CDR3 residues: CASSVSAGRNEKLFF. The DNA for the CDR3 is TGTGCCAGCAGTGTGTCGGCGGGTCGCAATGAAAAACTGTTTTTT.

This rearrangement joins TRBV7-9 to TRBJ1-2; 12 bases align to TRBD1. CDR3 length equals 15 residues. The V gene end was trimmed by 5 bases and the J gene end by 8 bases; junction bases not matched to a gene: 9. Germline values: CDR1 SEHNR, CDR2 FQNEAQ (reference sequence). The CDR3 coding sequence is TGTGCCAGCAGCGTTGTGGGACAGGGGGCAGGGGGCTACACCTTC. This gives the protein CASSVVGQGAGGYTF.

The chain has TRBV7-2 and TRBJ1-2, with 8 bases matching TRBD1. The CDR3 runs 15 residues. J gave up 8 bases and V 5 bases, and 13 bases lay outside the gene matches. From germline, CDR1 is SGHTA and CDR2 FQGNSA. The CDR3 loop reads CASSRQTQGAGGYTF. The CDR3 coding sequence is TGTGCCAGCAGCCGTCAGACCCAGGGGGCGGGGGGCTACACCTTC.

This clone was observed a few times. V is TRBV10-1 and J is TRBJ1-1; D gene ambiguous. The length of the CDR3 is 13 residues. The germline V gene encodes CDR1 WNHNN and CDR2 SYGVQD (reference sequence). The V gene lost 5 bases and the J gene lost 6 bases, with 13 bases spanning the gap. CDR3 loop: CASSRGRVAEAFF. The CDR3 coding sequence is TGCGCCAGCAGTCGCGGTAGGGTTGCTGAAGCTTTCTTT.

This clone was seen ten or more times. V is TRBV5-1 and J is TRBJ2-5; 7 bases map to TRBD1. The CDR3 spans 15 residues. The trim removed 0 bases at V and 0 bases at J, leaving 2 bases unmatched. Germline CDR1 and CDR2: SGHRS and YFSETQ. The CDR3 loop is CASSLGQGNQETQYF. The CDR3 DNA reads TGCGCCAGCAGCTTGGGACAGGGCAACCAAGAGACCCAGTACTTC.

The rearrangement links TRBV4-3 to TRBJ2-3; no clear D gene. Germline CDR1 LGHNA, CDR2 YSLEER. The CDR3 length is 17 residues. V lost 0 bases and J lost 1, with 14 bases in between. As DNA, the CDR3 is TGCGCCAGCAGCCAAGATGTAACCTTACAAGGCACAGATACGCAGTATTTT. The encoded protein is CASSQDVTLQGTDTQYF.

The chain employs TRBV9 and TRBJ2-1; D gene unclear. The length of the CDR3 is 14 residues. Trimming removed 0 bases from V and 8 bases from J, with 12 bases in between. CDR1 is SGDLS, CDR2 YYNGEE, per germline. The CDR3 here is CASSVGFGFDEQFF. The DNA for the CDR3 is TGTGCCAGCAGCGTAGGATTTGGTTTCGATGAGCAGTTCTTC.

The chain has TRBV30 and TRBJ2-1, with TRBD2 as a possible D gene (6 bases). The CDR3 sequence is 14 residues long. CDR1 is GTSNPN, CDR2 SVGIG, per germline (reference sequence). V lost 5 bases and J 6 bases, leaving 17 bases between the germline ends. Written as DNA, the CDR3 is TGTGCCTGGTACCATCGGGACGGGGGCAATGAGCAGTTCTTC. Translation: CAWYHRDGGNEQFF.

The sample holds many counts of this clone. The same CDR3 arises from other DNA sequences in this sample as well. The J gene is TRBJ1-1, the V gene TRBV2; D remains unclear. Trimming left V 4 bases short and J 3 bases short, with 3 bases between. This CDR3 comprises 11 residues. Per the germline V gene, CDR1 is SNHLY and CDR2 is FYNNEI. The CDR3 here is CASSVDTEAFF. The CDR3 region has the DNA TGTGCCAGCAGTGTCGACACTGAAGCTTTCTTT.

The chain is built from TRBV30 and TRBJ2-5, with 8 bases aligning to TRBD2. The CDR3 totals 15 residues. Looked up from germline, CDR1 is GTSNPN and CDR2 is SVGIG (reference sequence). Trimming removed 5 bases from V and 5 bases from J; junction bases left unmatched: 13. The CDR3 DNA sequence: TGTGCCTGGGAACTAGGCGTCGGGAGGGCCGAGACCCAGTACTTC. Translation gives CAWELGVGRAETQYF.

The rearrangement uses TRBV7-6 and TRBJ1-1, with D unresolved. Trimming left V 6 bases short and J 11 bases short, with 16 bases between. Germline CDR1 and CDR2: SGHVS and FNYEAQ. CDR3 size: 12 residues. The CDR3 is CASSPGNNRAFF. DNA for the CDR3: TGTGCCAGCAGTCCCGGGAACAATAGGGCTTTCTTT.

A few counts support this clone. The CDR3: CASSPRTGAVTEAFF. The DNA of the CDR3 is TGTGCCAGCAGCCCCCGGACAGGGGCGGTCACTGAAGCTTTCTTT. The V gene is TRBV11-2, the J gene TRBJ1-1, with TRBD1 identical over 9 bases. V was pared by 5 bases and J by 4 bases, with 8 bases of the junction left unmatched. The CDR3 length is 15 residues. The V gene's germline CDR1 is SGHAT and CDR2 FQNNGV.

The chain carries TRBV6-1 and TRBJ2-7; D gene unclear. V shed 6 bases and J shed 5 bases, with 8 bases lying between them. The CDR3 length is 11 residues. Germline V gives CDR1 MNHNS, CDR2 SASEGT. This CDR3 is CASSALDEQYF. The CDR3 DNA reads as TGTGCCAGCAGCGCGCTCGACGAGCAGTACTTC.

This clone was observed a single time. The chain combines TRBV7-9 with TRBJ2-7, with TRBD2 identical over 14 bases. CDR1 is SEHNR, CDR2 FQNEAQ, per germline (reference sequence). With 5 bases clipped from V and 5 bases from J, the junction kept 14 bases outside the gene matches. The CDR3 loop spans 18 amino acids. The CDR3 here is CASSPRTGLAGGGHEQYF. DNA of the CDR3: TGTGCCAGCAGCCCACGGACCGGACTAGCGGGAGGTGGCCACGAGCAGTACTTC.

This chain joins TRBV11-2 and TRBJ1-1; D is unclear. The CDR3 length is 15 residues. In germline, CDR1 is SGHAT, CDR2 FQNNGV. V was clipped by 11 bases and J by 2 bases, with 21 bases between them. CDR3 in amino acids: CASKRVIPFNTEAFF. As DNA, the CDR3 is TGTGCCTCTAAGCGGGTCATCCCCTTTAACACTGAAGCTTTCTTT.

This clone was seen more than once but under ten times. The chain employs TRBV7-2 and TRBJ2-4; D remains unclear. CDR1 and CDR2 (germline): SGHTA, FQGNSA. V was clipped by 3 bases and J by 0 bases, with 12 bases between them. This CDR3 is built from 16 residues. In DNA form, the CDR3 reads TGTGCCAGCAGCTTGGCTCCCACCCTAGCCAAAAACATTCAGTACTTC. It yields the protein CASSLAPTLAKNIQYF.

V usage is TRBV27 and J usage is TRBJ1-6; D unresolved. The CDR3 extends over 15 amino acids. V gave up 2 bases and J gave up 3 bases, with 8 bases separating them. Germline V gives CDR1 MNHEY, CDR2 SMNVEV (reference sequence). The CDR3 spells CASSLQTIYNSPLHF. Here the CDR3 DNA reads TGTGCCAGCAGTTTACAGACAATCTATAATTCACCCCTCCACTTT.

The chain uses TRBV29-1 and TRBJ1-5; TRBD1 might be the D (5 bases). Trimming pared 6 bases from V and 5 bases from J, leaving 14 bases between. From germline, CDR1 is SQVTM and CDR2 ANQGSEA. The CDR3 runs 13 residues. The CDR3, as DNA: TGCAGCGTCTCATGGGGCAGAGATCAGCCCCAGCATTTT. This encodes CSVSWGRDQPQHF.

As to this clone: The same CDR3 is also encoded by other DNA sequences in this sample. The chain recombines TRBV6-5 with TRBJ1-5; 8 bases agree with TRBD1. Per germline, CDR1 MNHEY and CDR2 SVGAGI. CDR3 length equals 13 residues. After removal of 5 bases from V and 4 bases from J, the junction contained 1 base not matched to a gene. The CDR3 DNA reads TGTGCCAGCAGTCGACAGGGGAATCAGCCCCAGCATTTT. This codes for CASSRQGNQPQHF.

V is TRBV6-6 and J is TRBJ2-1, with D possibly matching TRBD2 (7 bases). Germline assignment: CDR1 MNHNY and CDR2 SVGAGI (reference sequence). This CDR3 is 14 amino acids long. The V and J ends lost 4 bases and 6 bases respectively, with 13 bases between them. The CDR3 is CASSFWEGGNEQFF. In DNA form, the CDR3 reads TGTGCCAGCAGTTTCTGGGAGGGGGGCAATGAGCAGTTCTTC.

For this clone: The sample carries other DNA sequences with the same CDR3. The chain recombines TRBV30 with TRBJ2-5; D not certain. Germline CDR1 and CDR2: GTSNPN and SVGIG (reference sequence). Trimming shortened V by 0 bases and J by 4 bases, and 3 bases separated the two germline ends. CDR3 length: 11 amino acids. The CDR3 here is CAWSVSETQYF. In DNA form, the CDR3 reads TGTGCCTGGAGTGTATCAGAGACCCAGTACTTC.

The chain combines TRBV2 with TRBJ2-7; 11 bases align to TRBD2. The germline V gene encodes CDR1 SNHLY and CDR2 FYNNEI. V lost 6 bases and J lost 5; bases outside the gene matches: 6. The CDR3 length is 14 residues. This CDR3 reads CASRVLAGVHEQYF. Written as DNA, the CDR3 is TGTGCCAGCAGGGTACTAGCGGGGGTACACGAGCAGTACTTC.

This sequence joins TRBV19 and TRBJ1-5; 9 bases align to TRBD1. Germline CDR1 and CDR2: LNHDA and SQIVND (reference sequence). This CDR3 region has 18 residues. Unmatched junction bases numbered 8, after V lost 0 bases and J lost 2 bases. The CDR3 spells CASSIDGWDRVGNQPQHF. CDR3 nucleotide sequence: TGTGCCAGTAGTATAGATGGGTGGGACAGGGTTGGCAATCAGCCCCAGCATTTT. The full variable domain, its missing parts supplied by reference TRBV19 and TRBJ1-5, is DGGITQSPKYLFRKEGQNVTLSCEQNLNHDAMYWYRQDPGQGLRLIYYSQIVNDFQKGDIAEGYSVSREKKESFPLTVTSAQKNPTAFYLCASSIDGWDRVGNQPQHFGDGTRLSIL.

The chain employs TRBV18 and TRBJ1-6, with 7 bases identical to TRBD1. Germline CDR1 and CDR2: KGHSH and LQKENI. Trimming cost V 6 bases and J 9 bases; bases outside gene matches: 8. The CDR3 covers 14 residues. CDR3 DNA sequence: TGTGCCAGCTCTTCCGACAGGGCCGCTTCACCCCTCCACTTT. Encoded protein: CASSSDRAASPLHF.

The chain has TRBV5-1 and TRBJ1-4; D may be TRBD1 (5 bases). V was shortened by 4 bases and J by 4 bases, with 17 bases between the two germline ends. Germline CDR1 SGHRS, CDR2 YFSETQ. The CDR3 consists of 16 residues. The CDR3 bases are TGCGCCAGCAGCGTGGAGGGGCGAATGAGTAATGAAAAACTGTTTTTT. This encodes CASSVEGRMSNEKLFF.

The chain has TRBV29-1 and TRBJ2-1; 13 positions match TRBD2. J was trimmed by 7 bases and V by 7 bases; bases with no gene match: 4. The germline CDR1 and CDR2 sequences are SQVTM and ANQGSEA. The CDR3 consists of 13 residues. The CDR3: CSARLAGGNEQFF. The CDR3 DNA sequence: TGCAGCGCCAGACTAGCGGGAGGAAATGAGCAGTTCTTC.

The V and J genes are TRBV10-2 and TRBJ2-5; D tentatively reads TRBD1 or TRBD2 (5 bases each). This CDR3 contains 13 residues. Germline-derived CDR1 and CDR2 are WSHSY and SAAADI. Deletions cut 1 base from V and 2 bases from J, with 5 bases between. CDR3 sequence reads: CASSEWGQETQYF. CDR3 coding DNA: TGCGCCAGCAGTGAGTGGGGGCAAGAGACCCAGTACTTC.

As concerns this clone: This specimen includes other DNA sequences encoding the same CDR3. In nucleotides, the CDR3 is TGTGCCAGCAGCTTAACTAGGGACAATGAGCAGTTCTTC. It translates to CASSLTRDNEQFF. V usage is TRBV7-3 and J usage is TRBJ2-1, with D hard to call. The CDR3 extends over 13 amino acids. The V end was cut by 0 bases, the J end by 5 bases, with 5 bases between. In germline, CDR1 is SGHTA, CDR2 FQGTGA.